One sample yielded the 4 T cell receptor beta chains listed below, sequenced in a study of response to subunit inactivated influenza vaccine. TCRdb analysed the RT-PCR reads with MiXCR anew, one entry per CDR3 protein. The table has about 540,000 distinct CDR3 sequences, under 30% seen once. The sample was also reused in another study, on T cells expressing NK-cell markers. That work adds: The authors generated TCR beta cDNA through 5'RACE template switching with UMIs.

The material sequenced was CD4+ T cells sorted from PBMCs, taken roughly 12 days after vaccination. These receptors originate from a man in his fifties or sixties who received an inactivated influenza vaccine.

This chain links TRBV6-1 with TRBJ2-1, with unresolved D. CDR3 length equals 11 residues. V was trimmed by 9 bases and J by 7 bases, leaving 10 bases between them. CDR1 is MNHNS, CDR2 SASEGT, per germline. Here the CDR3 reads CARALRNEQFF. Written as DNA, the CDR3 is TGTGCCAGAGCTTTGAGGAATGAGCAGTTCTTC.

V gene TRBV5-1 combines with J gene TRBJ2-2; tentative D call: TRBD2 (5 bases). Trimming removed 0 bases from V and 2 bases from J, with 8 bases in between. The CDR3 has 15 amino acids. Germline V gene lookup returns CDR1 SGHRS and CDR2 YFSETQ. DNA for the CDR3: TGCGCCAGCAGCTTGGCCGGGGATAACACCGGGGAGCTGTTTTTT. It encodes CASSLAGDNTGELFF.

This clonotype has just a few counts. V gene TRBV5-1 combines with J gene TRBJ2-3; 9 bases agree with TRBD1. V trimming: 2 bases; J trimming: 3 bases; junction bases outside the gene matches: 7. The CDR3 loop spans 16 amino acids. The germline V gene encodes CDR1 SGHRS and CDR2 YFSETQ. CDR3: CASSLTGGGRTDTQYF. The CDR3 DNA sequence: TGCGCCAGCAGCTTAACAGGGGGCGGGCGGACAGATACGCAGTATTTT.

This clonotype came up many times. V usage is TRBV29-1 and J usage is TRBJ1-2; 8 bases map to TRBD1. In germline, CDR1 is SQVTM, CDR2 ANQGSEA. Losses at the gene ends were 5 bases for V and 2 bases for J; bases not matched to a gene: 7. This CDR3 spans 14 amino acids. CDR3 amino acids: CSVTRDRTNYGYTF. CDR3 nucleotide sequence: TGCAGCGTTACCCGGGACAGGACAAACTATGGCTACACCTTC.